The T cell receptor beta chain under discussion was sequenced for a study of blood T cell repertoires in COVID-19 (dated by TCRdb to about 2020). General notes on the study: Samples from collaborators originated in the United States, Italy and Spain and spanned both the acute and convalescent phases of COVID-19. The material from the prospective study consisted of cDNA or gDNA derived from T cells, B-cell-depleted T cells, or PBMCs. Deeply sampled blood TCRbeta repertoires from subjects exposed to, actively infected with, or recovered from COVID-19 were included in the dataset. A freely available public database, intended as a resource for researchers studying the immune response to SARS-CoV-2, is where the repertoires were released. Samples came from the ongoing ImmuneRACE study (first 160 participants) plus 1,254 subjects from 6 global collaborators. The sample metadata nearly always contained a de-identified subject ID, COVID-19 status, age in years and sex. HLA class I and class II types, where available, came from metadata supplied by the sample provider rather than from assay-based typing.

Each collaborating institution followed its own protocols to collect whole blood in K2EDTA tubes. For TCRbeta analysis, collaborator samples were shipped as frozen whole blood, as isolated PBMCs, or as DNA extracted from either sample type. On this clone itself: Its target antigen remains unknown. Base qualities are missing; no much larger clone stands one base away.

The full study reports these points: How much clinical and demographic metadata was included differed by source and by participant, and the metadata was provided uncurated.

The CDR3 goes from the cysteine to the phenylalanine over 14 residues. The DNA shown is the 42-base CDR3, in frame from base 1. Per the germline V gene (reference sequence), DFQATT is the CDR1 and SNEGSKA is the CDR2. Here V drops 3 bases and J drops 7 bases, and the junction holds 9 bases not matched to any gene. TCRbeta CDR3 regions were amplified from genomic DNA by means of the immunoSEQ Assay, a bias-controlled multiplex PCR. On the authors' methods: Nucleated cell counts per sample were estimated from amplification of reference gene primers within the assay. Sequence reads were collapsed and filtered to measure the absolute abundance of every unique TCRbeta CDR3 rearrangement. For each sample, productive Simpson clonality was calculated as the square root of Simpson's diversity index across productive rearrangements. Not all clones reach the TCRdb copy of this immuneACCESS table, which keeps in-frame sequences only. Checked studies attribute under half of the gap to unresolved V genes and leave the rest unexplained. The V and J calls and clone size were taken over from that table, and D and trimming were inferred from the DNA. The sample table contains over 300,000 clones; only one count was recorded for around 85% of them. The ten largest account for just over 7% of the sample.

The rearrangement combines TRBV20-1 with TRBJ1-2; 9 junctional bases match TRBD1. Material for sequencing was peripheral blood. The source is a human donor in a cohort sampled during active COVID-19. This receptor has the CDR3 CSASSGTGWRGYTF. The DNA sequence reads TGCAGTGCTAGTTCCGGGACAGGGTGGCGTGGCTACACCTTC.